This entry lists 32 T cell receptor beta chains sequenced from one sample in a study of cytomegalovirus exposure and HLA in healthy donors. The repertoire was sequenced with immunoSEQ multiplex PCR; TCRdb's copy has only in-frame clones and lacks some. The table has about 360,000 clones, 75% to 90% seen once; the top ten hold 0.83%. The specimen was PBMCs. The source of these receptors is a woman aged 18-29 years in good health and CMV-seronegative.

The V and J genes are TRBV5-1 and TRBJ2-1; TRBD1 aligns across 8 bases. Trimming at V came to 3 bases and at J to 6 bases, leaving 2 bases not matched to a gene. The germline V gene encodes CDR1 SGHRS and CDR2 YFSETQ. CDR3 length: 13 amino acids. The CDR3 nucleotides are TGCGCCAGCAGCTCTGGACAGGGCAATGAGCAGTTCTTC. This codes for CASSSGQGNEQFF. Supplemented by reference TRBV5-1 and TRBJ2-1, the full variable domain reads KAGVTQTPRYLIKTRGQQVTLSCSPISGHRSVSWYQQTPGQGLQFLFEYFSETQRNKGNFPGRFSGRQFSNSRSEMNVSTLELGDSALYLCASSSGQGNEQFFGPGTRLTVL.

For the CDR3, the DNA is TGTGCCAGCAGCGTAGCTGACAGCCTAGCCAAAAACATTCAGTACTTC. Protein sequence: CASSVADSLAKNIQYF. The genes are TRBV9 and TRBJ2-4; D possibly corresponds to TRBD1 (5 bases). Trimming shortened V by 0 bases and J by 0 bases, and 10 bases separated the two germline ends. This CDR3 comprises 16 residues. Per the germline V gene, CDR1 is SGDLS and CDR2 is YYNGEE.

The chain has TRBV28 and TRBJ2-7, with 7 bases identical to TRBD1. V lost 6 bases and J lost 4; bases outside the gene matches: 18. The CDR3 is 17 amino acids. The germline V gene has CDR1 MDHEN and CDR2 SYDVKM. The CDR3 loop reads CASRRSDRPGIPYEQYF. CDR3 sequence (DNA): TGTGCCAGCAGAAGATCGGACAGGCCAGGAATCCCGTACGAGCAGTACTTC. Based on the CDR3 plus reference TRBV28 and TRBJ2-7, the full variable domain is DVKVTQSSRYLVKRTGEKVFLECVQDMDHENMFWYRQDPGLGLRLIYFSYDVKMKEKGDIPEGYSVSREKKERFSLILESASTNQTSMYLCASRRSDRPGIPYEQYFGPGTRLTVT.

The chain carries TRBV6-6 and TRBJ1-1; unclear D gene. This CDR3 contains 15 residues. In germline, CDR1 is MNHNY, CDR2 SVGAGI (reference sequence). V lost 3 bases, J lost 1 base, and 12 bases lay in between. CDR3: CASSYQAGSNTEAFF. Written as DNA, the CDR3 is TGTGCCAGCAGTTATCAGGCGGGTTCGAACACTGAAGCTTTCTTT.

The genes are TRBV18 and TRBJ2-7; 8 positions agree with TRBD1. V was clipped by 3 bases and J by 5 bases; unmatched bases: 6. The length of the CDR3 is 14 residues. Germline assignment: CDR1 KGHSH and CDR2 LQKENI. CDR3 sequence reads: CASSPARGLDEQYF. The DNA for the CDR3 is TGTGCCAGCTCACCCGCCAGGGGGCTGGACGAGCAGTACTTC.

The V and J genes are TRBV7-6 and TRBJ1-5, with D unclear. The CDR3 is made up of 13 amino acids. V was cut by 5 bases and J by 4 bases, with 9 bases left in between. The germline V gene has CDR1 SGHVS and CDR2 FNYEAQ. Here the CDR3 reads CASSPTTNQPQHF. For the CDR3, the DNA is TGTGCCAGCAGCCCGACAACTAATCAGCCCCAGCATTTT.

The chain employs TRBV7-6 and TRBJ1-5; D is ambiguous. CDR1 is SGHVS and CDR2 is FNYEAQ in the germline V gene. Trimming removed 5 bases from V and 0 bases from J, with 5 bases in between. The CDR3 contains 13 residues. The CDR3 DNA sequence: TGTGCCAGCAGCCAAAATAGCAATCAGCCCCAGCATTTT. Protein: CASSQNSNQPQHF.

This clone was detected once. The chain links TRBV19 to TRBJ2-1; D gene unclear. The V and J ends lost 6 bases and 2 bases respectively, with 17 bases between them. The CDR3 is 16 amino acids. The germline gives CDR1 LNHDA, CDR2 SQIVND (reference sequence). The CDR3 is CASSWSRLPTYNEQFF. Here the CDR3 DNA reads TGTGCCAGTAGCTGGTCTCGTCTTCCTACCTACAATGAGCAGTTCTTC.

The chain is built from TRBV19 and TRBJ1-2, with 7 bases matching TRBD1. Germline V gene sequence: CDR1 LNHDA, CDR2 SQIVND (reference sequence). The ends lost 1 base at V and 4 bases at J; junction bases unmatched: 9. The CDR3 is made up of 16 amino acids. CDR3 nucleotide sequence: TGTGCCAGTAGTATAGTACCCCGGACAGGACTCTATGGCTACACCTTC. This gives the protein CASSIVPRTGLYGYTF. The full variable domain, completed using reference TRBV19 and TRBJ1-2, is DGGITQSPKYLFRKEGQNVTLSCEQNLNHDAMYWYRQDPGQGLRLIYYSQIVNDFQKGDIAEGYSVSREKKESFPLTVTSAQKNPTAFYLCASSIVPRTGLYGYTFGSGTRLTVV.

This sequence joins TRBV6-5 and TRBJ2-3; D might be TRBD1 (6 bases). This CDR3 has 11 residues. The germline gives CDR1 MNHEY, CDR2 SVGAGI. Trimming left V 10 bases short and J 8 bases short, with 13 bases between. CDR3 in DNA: TGTGCCACCCTCAAAGGGGGTACGCAGTATTTT. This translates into CATLKGGTQYF.

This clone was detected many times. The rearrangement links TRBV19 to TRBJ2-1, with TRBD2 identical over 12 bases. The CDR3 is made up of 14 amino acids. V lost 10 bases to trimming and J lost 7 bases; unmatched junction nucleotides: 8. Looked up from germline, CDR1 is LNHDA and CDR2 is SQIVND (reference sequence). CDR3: CATTELAGGNEQFF. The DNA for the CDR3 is TGTGCCACTACGGAACTAGCGGGAGGAAATGAGCAGTTCTTC.

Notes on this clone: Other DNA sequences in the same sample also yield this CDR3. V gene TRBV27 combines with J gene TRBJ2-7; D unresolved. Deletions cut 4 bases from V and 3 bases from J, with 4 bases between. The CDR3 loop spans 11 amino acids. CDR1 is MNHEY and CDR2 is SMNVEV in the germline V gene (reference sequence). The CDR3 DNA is TGTGCCAGCAGTTCCGGCTACGAGCAGTACTTC. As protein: CASSSGYEQYF.

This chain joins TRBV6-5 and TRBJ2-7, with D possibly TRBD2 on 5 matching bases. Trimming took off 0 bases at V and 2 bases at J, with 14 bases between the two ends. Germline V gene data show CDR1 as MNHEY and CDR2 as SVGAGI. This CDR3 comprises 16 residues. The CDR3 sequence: CASSYSPVSGTYEQYF. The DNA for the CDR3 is TGTGCCAGCAGTTACTCGCCGGTGTCGGGGACCTACGAGCAGTACTTC.

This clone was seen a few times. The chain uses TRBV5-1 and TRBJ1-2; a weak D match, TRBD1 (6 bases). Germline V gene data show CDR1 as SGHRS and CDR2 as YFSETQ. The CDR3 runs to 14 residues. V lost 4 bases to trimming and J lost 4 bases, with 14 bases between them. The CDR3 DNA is TGCGCCAGCAGCCAGGACAGTTACTCCTATGGCTACACCTTC. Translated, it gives CASSQDSYSYGYTF.

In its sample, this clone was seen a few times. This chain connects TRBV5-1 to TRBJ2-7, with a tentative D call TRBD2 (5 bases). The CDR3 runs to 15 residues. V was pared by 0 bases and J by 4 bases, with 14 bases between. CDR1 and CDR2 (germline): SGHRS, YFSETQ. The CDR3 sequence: CASSLELDRRYEQYF. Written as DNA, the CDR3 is TGCGCCAGCAGCTTGGAGTTAGATCGGAGGTACGAGCAGTACTTC.

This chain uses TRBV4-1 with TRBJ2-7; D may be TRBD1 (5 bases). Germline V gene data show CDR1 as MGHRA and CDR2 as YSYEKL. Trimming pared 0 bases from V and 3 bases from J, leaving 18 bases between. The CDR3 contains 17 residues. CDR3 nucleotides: TGCGCCAGCAGCCAAGATGGTCCCAGGGTAAGGGGCTACGAGCAGTACTTC. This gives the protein CASSQDGPRVRGYEQYF.

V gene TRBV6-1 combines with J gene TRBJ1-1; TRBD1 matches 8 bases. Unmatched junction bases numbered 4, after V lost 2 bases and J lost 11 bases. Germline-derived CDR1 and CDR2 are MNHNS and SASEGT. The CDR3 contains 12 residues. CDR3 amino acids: CASSERQGTAFF. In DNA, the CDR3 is TGTGCCAGCAGTGAACGACAGGGGACGGCTTTCTTT.

CDR3: CASSFSLGQGSNQPQHF. CDR3 bases: TGTGCCAGCAGTTTTAGCCTCGGGCAGGGGAGCAATCAGCCCCAGCATTTT. V and J are TRBV28 and TRBJ1-5; D might be TRBD1 (6 bases). The CDR3 consists of 17 residues. V was trimmed by 3 bases and J by 1 base, leaving 16 bases between them. CDR1 and CDR2 (germline): MDHEN, SYDVKM.

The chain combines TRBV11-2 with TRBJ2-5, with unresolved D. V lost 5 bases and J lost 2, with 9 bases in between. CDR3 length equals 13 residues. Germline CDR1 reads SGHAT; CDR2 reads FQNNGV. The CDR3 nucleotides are TGTGCCAGCAGCCCCTCGAGGCAAGAGACCCAGTACTTC. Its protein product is CASSPSRQETQYF.

In nucleotides, the CDR3 is TGTGCCAGCAGTTTAGCTAGCGGGGGGTTAGATACGCAGTATTTT. This sequence encodes CASSLASGGLDTQYF. The rearrangement joins TRBV27 to TRBJ2-3, with 11 nucleotides matching TRBD2. The CDR3 runs 15 residues. Germline trimming cut 2 bases from V and 5 bases from J; bases unmatched to any gene: 3. Germline values: CDR1 MNHEY, CDR2 SMNVEV (reference sequence).

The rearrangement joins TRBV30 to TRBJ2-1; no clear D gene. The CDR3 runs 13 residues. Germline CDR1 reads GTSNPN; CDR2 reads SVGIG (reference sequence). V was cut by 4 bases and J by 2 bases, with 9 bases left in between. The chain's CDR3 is CAWIQAPYNEQFF. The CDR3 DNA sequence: TGTGCCTGGATTCAAGCCCCCTACAATGAGCAGTTCTTC.

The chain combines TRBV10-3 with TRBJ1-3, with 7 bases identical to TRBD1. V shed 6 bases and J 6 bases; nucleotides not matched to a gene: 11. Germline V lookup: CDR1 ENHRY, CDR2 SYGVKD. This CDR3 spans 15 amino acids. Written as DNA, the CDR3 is TGTGCCATCAGCCTCACCGGGACAGCCTCAAACACCATATATTTT. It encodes CAISLTGTASNTIYF.

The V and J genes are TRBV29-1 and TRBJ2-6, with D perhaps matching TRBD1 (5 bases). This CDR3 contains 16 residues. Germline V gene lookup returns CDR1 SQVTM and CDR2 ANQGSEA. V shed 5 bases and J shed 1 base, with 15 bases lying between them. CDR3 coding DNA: TGCAGCGTTCTTGGGCAGGGTGGTTCTGGGGCCAACGTCCTGACTTTC. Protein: CSVLGQGGSGANVLTF.

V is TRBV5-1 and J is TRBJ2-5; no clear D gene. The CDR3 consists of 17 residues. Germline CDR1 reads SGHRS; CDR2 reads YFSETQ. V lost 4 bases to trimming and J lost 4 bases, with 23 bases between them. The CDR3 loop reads CASSLGVEAYLGETQYF. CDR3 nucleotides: TGCGCCAGCAGCCTGGGTGTCGAGGCCTACTTGGGAGAGACCCAGTACTTC.

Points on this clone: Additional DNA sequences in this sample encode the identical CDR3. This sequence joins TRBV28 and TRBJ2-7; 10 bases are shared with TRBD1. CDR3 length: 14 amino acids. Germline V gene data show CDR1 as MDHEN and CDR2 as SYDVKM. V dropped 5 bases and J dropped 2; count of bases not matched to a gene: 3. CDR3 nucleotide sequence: TGTGCCAGCAGTCTTGGACAGGGGGCCTACGAGCAGTACTTC. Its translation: CASSLGQGAYEQYF.

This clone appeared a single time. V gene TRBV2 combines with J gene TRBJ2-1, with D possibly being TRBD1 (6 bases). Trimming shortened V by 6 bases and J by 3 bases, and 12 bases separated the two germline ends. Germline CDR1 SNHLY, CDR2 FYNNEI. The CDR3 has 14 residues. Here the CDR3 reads CASRPRTVYNEQFF. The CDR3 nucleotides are TGTGCCAGCAGGCCGAGGACAGTCTACAATGAGCAGTTCTTC.

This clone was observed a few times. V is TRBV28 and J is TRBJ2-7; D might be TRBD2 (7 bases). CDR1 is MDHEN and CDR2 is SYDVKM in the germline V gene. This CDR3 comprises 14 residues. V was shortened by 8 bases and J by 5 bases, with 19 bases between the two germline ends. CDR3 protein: CASSGGGSLNEQYF. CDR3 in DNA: TGTGCCAGCTCCGGGGGCGGGAGCTTAAACGAGCAGTACTTC.

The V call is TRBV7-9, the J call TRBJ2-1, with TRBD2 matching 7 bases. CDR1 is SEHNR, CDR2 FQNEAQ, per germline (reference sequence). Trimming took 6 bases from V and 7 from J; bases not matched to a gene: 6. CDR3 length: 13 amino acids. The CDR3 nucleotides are TGTGCCAGCAGAGGGAGGGAAGGGAATGAGCAGTTCTTC. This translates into CASRGREGNEQFF.

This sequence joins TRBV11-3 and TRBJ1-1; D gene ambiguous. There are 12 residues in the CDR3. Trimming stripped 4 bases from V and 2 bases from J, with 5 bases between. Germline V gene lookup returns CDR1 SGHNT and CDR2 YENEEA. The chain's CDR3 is CASSSRNTEAFF. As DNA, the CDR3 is TGTGCCAGCAGCTCGAGAAACACTGAAGCTTTCTTT.

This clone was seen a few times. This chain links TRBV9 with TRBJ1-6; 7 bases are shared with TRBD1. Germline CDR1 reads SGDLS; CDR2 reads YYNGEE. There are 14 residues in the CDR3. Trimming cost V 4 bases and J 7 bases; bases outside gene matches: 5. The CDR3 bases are TGTGCCAGCAGCCCTCGGACAGGAAATTCACCCCTCCACTTT. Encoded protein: CASSPRTGNSPLHF. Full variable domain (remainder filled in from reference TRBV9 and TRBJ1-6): DSGVTQTPKHLITATGQRVTLRCSPRSGDLSVYWYQQSLDQGLQFLIQYYNGEERAKGNILERFSAQQFPDLHSELNLSSLELGDSALYFCASSPRTGNSPLHFGNGTRLTVT.

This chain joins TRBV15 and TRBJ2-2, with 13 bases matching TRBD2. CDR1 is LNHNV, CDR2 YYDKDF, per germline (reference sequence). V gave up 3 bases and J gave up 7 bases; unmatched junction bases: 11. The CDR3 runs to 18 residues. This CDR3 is CATSSFTSGRAGVGELFF. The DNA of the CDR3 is TGTGCCACCAGCAGTTTCACTAGCGGGAGGGCCGGGGTCGGGGAGCTGTTTTTT.

The CDR3 bases are TGTGCCTGGAGTCGCGGGGTAGGGGGCCTGGAGACCCAGTACTTC. The encoded protein is CAWSRGVGGLETQYF. The chain employs TRBV30 and TRBJ2-5, with D perhaps TRBD1 (7 bases). This CDR3 has 15 residues. V gave up 2 bases and J gave up 5 bases, with 18 bases separating them. CDR1 and CDR2 from the germline V gene are GTSNPN and SVGIG (reference sequence). Filled out from reference TRBV30 and TRBJ2-5, the complete variable domain reads SQTIHQWPATLVQPVGSPLSLECTVEGTSNPNLYWYRQAAGRGLQLLFYSVGIGQISSEVPQNLSASRPQDRQFILSSKKLLLSDSGFYLCAWSRGVGGLETQYFGPGTRLLVL.